The TCR beta chain described here comes from a study of blood T cells in healthy people across ages. For the study at large: T cells yielded about one barcoded beta molecule per two cells through template switching.

The CDR3 spans 15 residues. They isolated at least 6 million PBMCs from each sample. Notes on this clonotype: Germline and junction disagree at one end, which may indicate a read error.

Through a sample-barcoded 5' primer and a J-beta primer mix, a second PCR was run for about 6 to 12 cycles. TCRdb re-derived calls from the 5' RACE reads in MiXCR, one entry per CDR3 protein. This sample has about 570,000 distinct CDR3 sequences; roughly 29% occur once, and the top ten carry around a sixth. The clonotype comes from a woman in her sixties or seventies in good health. Specimen: blood. The chain recombines TRBV12-3 or TRBV12-4 with TRBJ2-3; 8 bases match TRBD2. CDR3 protein: CASSRGGQSADAQYF. CDR3 DNA: TGTGCCAGCAGCCGGGGGGGGCAGAGCGCAGATGCGCAGTATTTT.